This T cell receptor beta chain was recovered during a study of control samples from healthy donors and cancer patients. TCRdb's copy holds only in-frame clones and misses some; the assay was immunoSEQ multiplex PCR. The sample has 150,000 to 190,000 clones, approximately 93% seen once. The CDR3 consists of 14 residues. The germline gives CDR1 SGHVS, CDR2 FQNEAQ. V lost 5 bases, J lost 2 bases, and 13 bases lay in between. Source material: blood. The receptor's source is a middle-aged man in good health. J is TRBJ2-7 and V is TRBV7-8; tentative D call: TRBD1 (5 bases). The CDR3 DNA is TGTGCCAGCAGCCGCGGCAGGGCCACCTACGAGCAGTACTTC. Its protein product is CASSRGRATYEQYF.